This T cell receptor beta chain is from a study of blood T cell repertoires in COVID-19. The wider study: COVID-19 samples collected from the United States, Italy and Spain covered acute and convalescent phases.

Original data processing: Estimated nucleated cell counts came from reference gene primer amplification. Data came from immunoSEQ multiplex PCR; TCRdb stores just in-frame clones and leaves some out. V and J calls and clone size come straight from that table; D and trimming were deduced from the DNA. The sample includes 90,000 to 100,000 clones, about four fifths of them seen just once. CDR1 and CDR2 (germline): SGHRS, YFSETQ. Trimming took 1 base from V and 4 from J; bases not matched to a gene: 8. The CDR3 totals 16 residues. The sample was peripheral blood. The V and J genes are TRBV5-1 and TRBJ2-3; TRBD2 matches 8 bases. The TCR sequence derives from a woman aged 60 to 75 with acute or convalescent COVID-19. The chain's CDR3 is CASSLLASGGADTQYF. The CDR3 bases are TGCGCCAGCAGCTTGCTCGCGAGCGGGGGTGCAGATACGCAGTATTTT. Full variable domain (rest looked up from reference TRBV5-1 and TRBJ2-3): KAGVTQTPRYLIKTRGQQVTLSCSPISGHRSVSWYQQTPGQGLQFLFEYFSETQRNKGNFPGRFSGRQFSNSRSEMNVSTLELGDSALYLCASSLLASGGADTQYFGPGTRLTVL.